The next 9 T cell receptor beta chains were all read from a single sample in a study of OX40 agonist ivuxolimab in advanced cancers. Assay: immunoSEQ multiplex PCR; the TCRdb copy retains only in-frame clones and omits some. The table has tens of thousands of clones, approximately 86% seen once. Sequenced here: CD4+ or CD8+ T cells sorted from blood, sampled in a trial of the OX40 agonist ivuxolimab. Receptors were obtained from an adult with an advanced solid tumor such as melanoma, head and neck, liver or kidney cancer.

The DNA of the CDR3 is TGTGCCACCATCGGGACAGTGAACACTGAAGCTTTCTTT. Its protein product is CATIGTVNTEAFF. J is TRBJ1-1 and V is TRBV19; 7 bases map to TRBD1. The CDR3 spans 13 residues. V lost 10 bases and J lost 0; bases outside the gene matches: 5. Germline CDR1 and CDR2: LNHDA and SQIVND (reference sequence).

In this sample, this clone turned up once. The chain uses TRBV19 and TRBJ2-7, with 7 positions matching TRBD1. The germline CDR1 and CDR2 sequences are LNHDA and SQIVND (reference sequence). The V gene end was trimmed by 6 bases and the J gene end by 2 bases; junction bases not matched to a gene: 10. CDR3 length: 15 residues. The CDR3 region has the DNA TGTGCCAGTAGCTCCGACAGGGATATCGCCTACGAGCAGTACTTC. Translating it yields CASSSDRDIAYEQYF.

The V call is TRBV7-8, the J call TRBJ2-1, with unresolved D. Germline CDR1 reads SGHVS; CDR2 reads FQNEAQ. The CDR3 consists of 14 residues. V was clipped by 2 bases and J by 8 bases, with 13 bases between them. In DNA, the CDR3 is TGTGCCAGCAGCTTAAACCATGGTCCAGATGAGCAGTTCTTC. Protein: CASSLNHGPDEQFF.

The V and J genes are TRBV28 and TRBJ2-7; 12 nucleotides align to TRBD1. Trimming took 5 bases from V and 6 from J; bases not matched to a gene: 8. Per the germline V gene, CDR1 is MDHEN and CDR2 is SYDVKM. The CDR3 has 15 amino acids. Here the CDR3 DNA reads TGTGCCAGCAGTGAGGGGGGACAGGGGGCCTCCGAGCAGTACTTC. Its protein product is CASSEGGQGASEQYF.

This clone has more than one count but fewer than ten. This chain links TRBV19 with TRBJ1-2; 7 nucleotides match TRBD1. Germline assignment: CDR1 LNHDA and CDR2 SQIVND (reference sequence). Losses at the gene ends were 4 bases for V and 7 bases for J; bases not matched to a gene: 6. The CDR3 extends over 13 amino acids. CDR3 loop: CASSTDRIGGYTF. The CDR3 DNA follows: TGTGCCAGTAGTACGGACAGGATTGGTGGCTACACCTTC.

In DNA, the CDR3 is TGCGCCAGCAGCTTGTCGGGACAGTCCTATGGCTACACCTTC. Translated, it gives CASSLSGQSYGYTF. The chain employs TRBV5-1 and TRBJ1-2, with 7 bases fitting TRBD1. Unmatched junction bases numbered 4, after V lost 1 base and J lost 4 bases. This CDR3 has 14 residues. CDR1 is SGHRS, CDR2 YFSETQ, per germline.

Worth noting for this clone: Germline and junction disagree at one end, which may indicate a read error. This rearrangement joins TRBV28 to TRBJ2-7; perhaps TRBD2 as D (5 bases). The V gene's germline CDR1 is MDHEN and CDR2 SYDVKM. The CDR3 runs 16 residues. CDR3 region: CASSLAVTGNFRSEHF. The DNA of the CDR3 is TGTGCCAGCAGTTTAGCCGTAACCGGGAACTTTCGGAGTGAGCACTTC.

The rearrangement uses TRBV12-5 and TRBJ2-3; D gene unclear. CDR3 length: 14 residues. Trimming pared 7 bases from V and 2 bases from J, leaving 13 bases between. Germline CDR1 reads LGHNT; CDR2 reads FRNRAP. The CDR3 protein is CASALGSFTDTQYF. The CDR3 nucleotides read TGTGCTAGTGCCCTCGGGTCCTTCACAGATACGCAGTATTTT.

The chain links TRBV6-5 to TRBJ2-1, with 12 bases matching TRBD2. J was trimmed by 9 bases and V by 4 bases; bases with no gene match: 7. The length of the CDR3 is 15 residues. From germline, CDR1 is MNHEY and CDR2 SVGAGI. The DNA of the CDR3 is TGTGCCAGCAGTTCCCTAGCGGGGGGGCCTTTTGAGCAGTTCTTC. It specifies CASSSLAGGPFEQFF.